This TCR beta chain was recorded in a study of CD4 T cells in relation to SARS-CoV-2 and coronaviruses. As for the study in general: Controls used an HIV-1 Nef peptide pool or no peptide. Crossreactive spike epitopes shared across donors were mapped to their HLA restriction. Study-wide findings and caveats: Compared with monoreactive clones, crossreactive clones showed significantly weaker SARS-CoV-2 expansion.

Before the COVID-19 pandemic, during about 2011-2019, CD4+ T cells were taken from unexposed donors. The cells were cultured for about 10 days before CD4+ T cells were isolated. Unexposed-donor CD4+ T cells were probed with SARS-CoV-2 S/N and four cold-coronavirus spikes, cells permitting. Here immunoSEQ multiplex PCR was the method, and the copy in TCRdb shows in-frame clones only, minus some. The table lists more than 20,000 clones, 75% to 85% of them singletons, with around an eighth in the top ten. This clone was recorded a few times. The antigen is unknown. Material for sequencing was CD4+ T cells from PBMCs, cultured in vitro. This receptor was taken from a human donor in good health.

The CDR3 spells CASAQGPQPQHF. CDR3 bases: TGTGCTAGTGCCCAGGGTCCACAGCCCCAGCATTTT. The chain combines TRBV12-5 with TRBJ1-5; tentative D call: TRBD1 (5 bases). There are 12 residues in the CDR3. V was trimmed by 7 bases and J by 7 bases, leaving 11 bases between them. Germline CDR1 is LGHNT and CDR2 is FRNRAP.